The sequence of this T cell receptor beta chain was determined in a study of blood T cells in healthy people across ages. Overall study: About one barcoded TCR beta cDNA was captured per two T cells. Study outcomes and limitations: As naive T cell percentage varied, TCR beta diversity correlated strongly with it.

A J-beta primer mix and a sample-barcoded 5' primer were used in a second PCR of about 7 to 12 cycles. The yield of each sample was at least 2.5 million CDR3-containing paired-end reads. TCRdb re-called the 5' RACE reads with MiXCR, one entry per CDR3 protein. The sample records about 1,000,000 distinct CDR3 sequences, 45% being singletons. Remarks on this clonotype: Its antigen is unidentified.

This CDR3 spans 15 amino acids. Germline lookup yields CDR1 MDHEN and CDR2 SYDVKM. The V end was cut by 4 bases, the J end by 11 bases, with 23 bases between. The chain is built from TRBV28 and TRBJ2-5, with TRBD2 as a possible D gene (8 bases). The sequence came from a woman aged 60-70 years in good health. Sequences were obtained from blood. The CDR3 sequence is CASSSLQQGTSEQYF. CDR3 in DNA: TGTGCCAGCAGTTCACTCCAACAGGGGACTAGTGAGCAGTACTTC. Supplemented by reference TRBV28 and TRBJ2-5, the full variable domain reads DVKVTQSSRYLVKRTGEKVFLECVQDMDHENMFWYRQDPGLGLRLIYFSYDVKMKEKGDIPEGYSVSREKKERFSLILESASTNQTSMYLCASSSLQQGTSEQYFGPGTRLLVL.